These 16 T cell receptor beta chains were all obtained from the same sample, sequenced in a study of T cells expressing NK-cell markers. TCRdb reprocessed the 5' RACE reads, keeping one entry per CDR3 protein, no DNA. Its listing shows a few hundred thousand distinct CDR3 sequences. The sample consisted of blood T cells: a sorted CD56 or NKG2C T cell subset, CD4+ or CD8+ T cells, or bulk PBMC T cells (not recorded which). These receptor sequences come from a man aged 18-75 years in good health.

V usage is TRBV2 and J usage is TRBJ2-3; TCRdb's D call of TRBD2 is untestable without DNA. In germline, CDR1 is SNHLY, CDR2 FYNNEI. CDR3 length equals 15 residues. This CDR3 reads CASSVGLPRTDTQYF.

This rearrangement joins TRBV5-4 to TRBJ2-5; TCRdb designates TRBD1, a call that cannot be tested without DNA. In germline, CDR1 is SGHNT, CDR2 YYREEE (reference sequence). CDR3 length: 13 residues. This CDR3 is CASSSQDAETQYF.

The J gene is TRBJ2-2, the V gene TRBV12-3 or TRBV12-4. This CDR3 has 16 amino acids. The CDR3 loop reads CASSSWVPKNTGELFF.

V is TRBV7-9 and J is TRBJ2-7; the D call of TRBD2 rests on TCRdb alone, since no DNA is present to check it. Germline loops: CDR1 SEHNR, CDR2 FQNEAQ (reference sequence). This CDR3 is built from 12 residues. The CDR3 here is CASSLARARQYF. The complete variable domain, with remaining parts taken from reference TRBV7-9 and TRBJ2-7, reads DTGVSQNPRHKITKRGQNVTFRCDPISEHNRLYWYRQTLGQGPEFLTYFQNEAQLEKSRLLSDRFSAERPKGSFSTLEIQRTEQGDSAMYLCASSLARARQYFGPGTRLTVT.

The CDR3 loop reads CATSRGSPAYEQYF. The chain joins TRBV15 to TRBJ2-7. The CDR3 runs 14 residues. Germline CDR1 LNHNV, CDR2 YYDKDF (reference sequence).

The rearrangement links TRBV30 to TRBJ1-1; checking the TCRdb D call of TRBD1 is not possible without DNA. This CDR3 has 14 residues. CDR1 and CDR2 (germline): GTSNPN, SVGIG (reference sequence). CDR3 residues: CAWFKGHGDTEAFF.

The chain links TRBV1 to TRBJ1-1. TRBV1 has pseudogene status. The CDR3 has 12 residues. This CDR3 reads CTSSQGETEAFF.

This rearrangement joins TRBV7-8 to TRBJ2-7; TCRdb picks TRBD1, but there is no DNA to check that call. The CDR3 extends over 13 amino acids. The germline V gene encodes CDR1 SGHVS and CDR2 FQNEAQ. CDR3 in amino acids: CASSQKGGSGQYF.

The rearrangement uses TRBV15 and TRBJ1-2. The CDR3 has 11 residues. The V gene's germline CDR1 is LNHNV and CDR2 YYDKDF (reference sequence). The CDR3 sequence is CATPAGGGYTF. Using reference TRBV15 and TRBJ1-2 for the parts outside the CDR3, the full variable domain is DAMVIQNPRYQVTQFGKPVTLSCSQTLNHNVMYWYQQKSSQAPKLLFHYYDKDFNNEADTPDNFQSRRPNTSFCFLDIRSPGLGDTAMYLCATPAGGGYTFGSGTRLTVV.

The chain joins TRBV5-1 to TRBJ2-5; TCRdb's D call, TRBD1, is unchecked because there is no DNA. The CDR3 is 16 amino acids. From germline, CDR1 is SGHRS and CDR2 YFSETQ. This CDR3 is CASSPPSTGARETQYF. The whole variable domain, filled in from reference TRBV5-1 and TRBJ2-5, reads KAGVTQTPRYLIKTRGQQVTLSCSPISGHRSVSWYQQTPGQGLQFLFEYFSETQRNKGNFPGRFSGRQFSNSRSEMNVSTLELGDSALYLCASSPPSTGARETQYFGPGTRLLVL.

This rearrangement joins TRBV7-8 to TRBJ1-2; there is no DNA to check the TCRdb D call of TRBD1. The germline CDR1 and CDR2 sequences are SGHVS and FQNEAQ. CDR3 length: 13 residues. CDR3 in amino acids: CASNAGTNYGYTF. The full variable domain, its missing parts supplied by reference TRBV7-8 and TRBJ1-2, is GAGVSQSPRYKVAKRGQDVALRCDPISGHVSLFWYQQALGQGPEFLTYFQNEAQLDKSGLPSDRFFAERPEGSVSTLKIQRTQQEDSAVYLCASNAGTNYGYTFGSGTRLTVV.

The J gene is TRBJ1-5, the V gene TRBV12-3 or TRBV12-4; no DNA is available, so the TRBD1 call from TCRdb remains unchecked. The CDR3 totals 18 residues. CDR3: CASSLPTWGWLSNQPQHF.

This chain uses TRBV4-2 with TRBJ2-1; TCRdb proposes TRBD2, but this gene call is untestable without DNA. Germline V lookup: CDR1 LGHNA, CDR2 YNFKEQ. The CDR3 extends over 14 amino acids. The CDR3 sequence: CASSQGDYKDEQFF.

The gene calls are TRBV14 and TRBJ1-1; TCRdb proposes TRBD1, but this gene call is untestable without DNA. CDR3 length equals 15 residues. Germline values: CDR1 SGHDN, CDR2 FVKESK. CDR3 sequence: CASSLTGGLNTEAFF. Based on the CDR3 plus reference TRBV14 and TRBJ1-1, the full variable domain is EAGVTQFPSHSVIEKGQTVTLRCDPISGHDNLYWYRRVMGKEIKFLLHFVKESKQDESGMPNNRFLAERTGGTYSTLKVQPAELEDSGVYFCASSLTGGLNTEAFFGQGTRLTVV.

The chain links TRBV20-1 to TRBJ1-6. The CDR3 is 14 residues long. The germline gives CDR1 DFQATT, CDR2 SNEGSKA (reference sequence). CDR3 loop: CSARSGELGSPLHF.

The chain employs TRBV7-2 and TRBJ1-1. CDR3 size: 16 residues. The germline CDR1 and CDR2 sequences are SGHTA and FQGNSA. The CDR3 loop reads CASSPQTGLMNTEAFF.